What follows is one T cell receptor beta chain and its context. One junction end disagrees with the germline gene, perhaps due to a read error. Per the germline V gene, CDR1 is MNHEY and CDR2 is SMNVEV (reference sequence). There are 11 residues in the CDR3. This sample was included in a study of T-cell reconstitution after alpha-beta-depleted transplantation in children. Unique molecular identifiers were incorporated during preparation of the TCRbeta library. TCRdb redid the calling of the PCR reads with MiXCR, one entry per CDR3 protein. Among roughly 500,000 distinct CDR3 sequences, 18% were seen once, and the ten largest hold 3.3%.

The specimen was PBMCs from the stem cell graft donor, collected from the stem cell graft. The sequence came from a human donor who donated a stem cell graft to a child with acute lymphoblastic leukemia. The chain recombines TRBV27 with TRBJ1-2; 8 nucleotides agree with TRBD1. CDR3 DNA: TGTGCCAGCAGTGGCAGGGGGCCGGAGGTCTTC. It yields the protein CASSGRGPEVF.